One and the same sample provided the 19 T cell receptor beta chains below, sequenced in a study of blood T cell repertoires in COVID-19. Sequencing was performed with immunoSEQ multiplex PCR; in TCRdb, only in-frame clones are kept and a portion is missing. This sample has 25,000 to 30,000 clones, with around 89% found just once. What was sequenced was peripheral blood. The receptors stem from a human donor in a cohort sampled during active COVID-19.

The rearrangement joins TRBV15 to TRBJ1-6; TRBD1 is a possible D gene (6 bases). The ends were cut back, 8 bases at V and 4 bases at J, with 15 bases in the middle. Germline CDR1 and CDR2: LNHNV and YYDKDF (reference sequence). The CDR3 runs 15 residues. The CDR3 DNA reads TGTGCCACCTTCGAGGGGGGGCAATATAATTCACCCCTCCACTTT. Its protein is CATFEGGQYNSPLHF.

The gene calls are TRBV5-4 and TRBJ2-5, with D maybe TRBD1 (6 bases). The CDR3 contains 16 residues. With 0 bases removed from V and 2 bases from J, the gap between germline ends came to 14 bases. The germline V gene has CDR1 SGHNT and CDR2 YYREEE (reference sequence). CDR3 residues: CASSLGPGTSQETQYF. In DNA, the CDR3 is TGTGCCAGCAGCTTGGGCCCCGGGACATCGCAAGAGACCCAGTACTTC.

This rearrangement joins TRBV4-2 to TRBJ2-2; a weak D match, TRBD2 (6 bases). The CDR3 is 15 amino acids. The V gene's germline CDR1 is LGHNA and CDR2 YNFKEQ. V lost 0 bases, J lost 8 bases, and 13 bases lay in between. Here the CDR3 DNA reads TGTGCCAGCAGCCAAGATCTTACGGAGGGTGGGGAGCTGTTTTTT. This gives the protein CASSQDLTEGGELFF.

This sequence joins TRBV2 and TRBJ2-3, with D unclear. Germline V CDR1 and CDR2: SNHLY, FYNNEI. The ends were cut back, 7 bases at V and 2 bases at J, with 10 bases in the middle. CDR3 length: 13 residues. The CDR3 protein is CASNGVFTDTQYF. DNA of the CDR3: TGTGCCAGCAACGGAGTTTTCACAGATACGCAGTATTTT.

The rearrangement joins TRBV18 to TRBJ1-4; D possibly corresponds to TRBD1 (5 bases). CDR3 size: 15 residues. In germline, CDR1 is KGHSH, CDR2 LQKENI. Between the trimmed V and J ends, which lost 3 bases and 2 bases, there was a span of 10 bases. The CDR3 here is CASSPQGGTNEKLFF. DNA of the CDR3: TGTGCCAGCTCACCGCAGGGCGGCACTAATGAAAAACTGTTTTTT.

CDR3 residues: CSASEQGGHGYTF. The CDR3 DNA sequence: TGCAGTGCTAGTGAACAGGGTGGACATGGCTACACCTTC. This chain connects TRBV20-1 to TRBJ1-2; D possibly corresponds to TRBD1 (6 bases). Per germline, CDR1 DFQATT and CDR2 SNEGSKA (reference sequence). V was pared by 3 bases and J by 6 bases, with 14 bases between. The CDR3 length is 13 residues.

This clone occurred a few times. The chain has TRBV7-2 and TRBJ2-4; possible D gene TRBD1, 6 bases. Trimming removed 5 bases from V and 2 bases from J, with 10 bases in between. Germline CDR1 reads SGHTA; CDR2 reads FQGNSA. The CDR3 runs to 14 residues. This CDR3 reads CASSPDRTKNIQYF. The DNA for the CDR3 is TGTGCCAGCAGCCCAGACAGGACCAAAAACATTCAGTACTTC.

The J gene is TRBJ2-3, the V gene TRBV7-2; 7 bases fit TRBD1. Germline trimming cut 4 bases from V and 0 bases from J; bases unmatched to any gene: 7. The CDR3 loop spans 16 amino acids. Per germline, CDR1 SGHTA and CDR2 FQGNSA. The CDR3 DNA reads as TGTGCCAGCAGCTGGGGGACAGATACTAGCACAGATACGCAGTATTTT. It translates to CASSWGTDTSTDTQYF.

The chain carries TRBV7-9 and TRBJ1-5; D is unclear. The V gene's germline CDR1 is SEHNR and CDR2 FQNEAQ (reference sequence). Trimming took 5 bases from V and 6 from J, leaving 20 bases between them. This CDR3 is built from 16 residues. The DNA for the CDR3 is TGTGCCAGCAGCCTTTTGGGTCAGAGAGGGAGTCAGCCCCAGCATTTT. Protein product: CASSLLGQRGSQPQHF. Variable domain in full (rest from reference TRBV7-9 and TRBJ1-5): DTGVSQNPRHKITKRGQNVTFRCDPISEHNRLYWYRQTLGQGPEFLTYFQNEAQLEKSRLLSDRFSAERPKGSFSTLEIQRTEQGDSAMYLCASSLLGQRGSQPQHFGDGTRLSIL.

The V gene is TRBV4-3, the J gene TRBJ1-4; 9 bases map to TRBD1. The CDR3 consists of 15 residues. Unmatched junction bases numbered 7, after V lost 5 bases and J lost 6 bases. Germline CDR1 reads LGHNA; CDR2 reads YSLEER. For the CDR3, the DNA is TGCGCCAGCAGCTCTCCGGGACAGGGTGATGAAAAACTGTTTTTT. Protein sequence: CASSSPGQGDEKLFF.

The chain carries TRBV27 and TRBJ1-5; the D is unclear. Germline V gene lookup returns CDR1 MNHEY and CDR2 SMNVEV (reference sequence). The CDR3 has 13 residues. Trimming pared 8 bases from V and 3 bases from J, leaving 11 bases between. The CDR3 DNA follows: TGTGCCAGCTCGGGGTCTGTCAATCAGCCCCAGCATTTT. Its protein product is CASSGSVNQPQHF.

To note about this clone: Other DNA sequences in the sample encode the same CDR3. The V and J genes are TRBV5-4 and TRBJ1-1, with D uncertain. Germline V gives CDR1 SGHNT, CDR2 YYREEE (reference sequence). The CDR3 runs to 13 residues. Trimming left V 0 bases short and J 0 bases short, with 3 bases between. The CDR3 bases are TGTGCCAGCAGCTTGGCCGTGAACACTGAAGCTTTCTTT. This translates into CASSLAVNTEAFF.

This clone has just a few counts. The chain links TRBV19 to TRBJ2-7, with D perhaps TRBD1 (6 bases). CDR1 and CDR2 from the germline V gene are LNHDA and SQIVND (reference sequence). The CDR3 extends over 14 amino acids. V dropped 3 bases and J dropped 3 bases, with 12 bases sitting between them. The CDR3 coding sequence is TGTGCCAGTAGTATCAGGGGATCGGTCTACGAGCAGTACTTC. It yields the protein CASSIRGSVYEQYF. Filled out from reference TRBV19 and TRBJ2-7, the complete variable domain reads DGGITQSPKYLFRKEGQNVTLSCEQNLNHDAMYWYRQDPGQGLRLIYYSQIVNDFQKGDIAEGYSVSREKKESFPLTVTSAQKNPTAFYLCASSIRGSVYEQYFGPGTRLTVT.

J is TRBJ1-2 and V is TRBV4-2, with TRBD1 matching 9 bases. V lost 1 base and J lost 3; bases outside the gene matches: 12. Germline CDR1 LGHNA, CDR2 YNFKEQ. CDR3 length equals 18 residues. The CDR3 region is CASSQVQTGTGFDYGYTF. CDR3 DNA: TGTGCCAGCAGCCAAGTCCAAACCGGGACAGGGTTTGACTATGGCTACACCTTC.

The V gene is TRBV12-3 or TRBV12-4, the J gene TRBJ2-5; 7 positions match TRBD1. The J segment lost 7 bases and the V segment lost 6 bases, leaving 5 bases of the junction unmatched. This CDR3 contains 12 residues. DNA of the CDR3: TGTGCCAGCAGCTCCGAGGGGGCGACCCAGTACTTC. It codes for CASSSEGATQYF.

The rearrangement joins TRBV23-1 to TRBJ2-7; possibly TRBD1 for D (5 bases). TRBV23-1 is identified as an open reading frame with a role that is uncertain. Trimming took 3 bases from V and 5 from J, leaving 14 bases between them. The CDR3 length is 14 residues. The chain's CDR3 is CASSHGAARHEQYF. As DNA, the CDR3 is TGCGCCAGCAGTCATGGGGCTGCTAGGCACGAGCAGTACTTC.

The chain uses TRBV2 and TRBJ1-1, with 10 nucleotides matching TRBD1. The V gene end was trimmed by 6 bases and the J gene end by 2 bases; junction bases not matched to a gene: 6. The CDR3 is made up of 15 amino acids. Germline values: CDR1 SNHLY, CDR2 FYNNEI. CDR3 in DNA: TGTGCCAGCAGAATTAGGACAGGGGGAAACACTGAAGCTTTCTTT. Its translation: CASRIRTGGNTEAFF.

V gene TRBV12-5 combines with J gene TRBJ1-5, with a possible D match to TRBD1 (6 bases). The CDR3 consists of 12 residues. V was cut by 9 bases and J by 7 bases, with 13 bases left in between. Germline V gene lookup returns CDR1 LGHNT and CDR2 FRNRAP. The CDR3 loop reads CASSGQGQPQHF. The DNA for the CDR3 is TGTGCTAGCTCAGGGCAGGGGCAGCCCCAGCATTTT. The complete variable domain, with remaining parts taken from reference TRBV12-5 and TRBJ1-5, reads DARVTQTPRHKVTEMGQEVTMRCQPILGHNTVFWYRQTMMQGLELLAYFRNRAPLDDSGMPKDRFSAEMPDATLATLKIQPSEPRDSAVYFCASSGQGQPQHFGDGTRLSIL.

This chain uses TRBV4-3 with TRBJ1-4; D may be TRBD1 (5 bases). Germline lookup yields CDR1 LGHNA and CDR2 YSLEER. V lost 0 bases to trimming and J lost 8 bases, with 19 bases between them. This CDR3 spans 17 amino acids. The CDR3: CASSQDRTGGFGEKLFF. The CDR3 nucleotides are TGCGCCAGCAGCCAAGATCGAACGGGGGGGTTTGGGGAAAAACTGTTTTTT.